The 7 T cell receptor beta chains below all came from one sample that was sequenced in a study of blood T cell repertoires in COVID-19. Method: immunoSEQ multiplex PCR; TCRdb's copy keeps in-frame clones and lacks some. The profile shows around 190,000 clones, approximately 84% of them singletons. The sample was peripheral blood. Receptor source: a human donor in a cohort sampled during active COVID-19.

There are a few counts of this clone. This chain links TRBV2 with TRBJ1-5; 7 bases agree with TRBD1. V lost 6 bases, J lost 6 bases, and 5 bases stayed unmatched. Germline V gives CDR1 SNHLY, CDR2 FYNNEI. The CDR3 consists of 13 residues. The CDR3 reads CASRPDRAQPQHF. The CDR3 DNA reads as TGTGCCAGCAGGCCAGACAGGGCTCAGCCCCAGCATTTT.

The chain couples TRBV20-1 to TRBJ1-6, with 10 bases aligning to TRBD1. J was trimmed by 0 bases and V by 3 bases; bases with no gene match: 8. Germline V gene lookup returns CDR1 DFQATT and CDR2 SNEGSKA (reference sequence). CDR3 length: 18 residues. The CDR3 DNA sequence: TGCAGTGCTAGTGGGACAGGGGAAGCGGCCTCCTATAATTCACCCCTCCACTTT. Translation gives CSASGTGEAASYNSPLHF.

The V and J genes are TRBV13 and TRBJ1-1, with D possibly TRBD1 on 6 matching bases. With 5 bases removed from V and 1 base from J, the gap between germline ends came to 14 bases. Germline CDR1 reads PRHDT; CDR2 reads FYEKMQ (reference sequence). The CDR3 length is 15 residues. The CDR3 bases are TGTGCCAGCAGCGTGGGACACTTGACGAACACTGAAGCTTTCTTT. Protein sequence: CASSVGHLTNTEAFF.

The V call is TRBV3-1 (or the pseudogene TRBV3-2), the J call TRBJ1-4; 7 bases agree with TRBD1. Germline V CDR1 and CDR2: LGHDT, YNNKEL (reference sequence). J gave up 11 bases and V 1 base, and 4 bases lay outside the gene matches. CDR3 length: 13 residues. CDR3 in amino acids: CASSQVTGDKLFF. The CDR3 DNA follows: TGTGCCAGCAGCCAAGTCACAGGGGACAAACTGTTTTTT.

This chain uses TRBV12-3 or TRBV12-4 with TRBJ2-1, with D hard to call. The V gene lost 7 bases and the J gene lost 5 bases, with 6 bases spanning the gap. This CDR3 contains 11 residues. The CDR3 DNA follows: TGTGCCAGCACCGCAGACAATGAGCAGTTCTTC. Its translation is CASTADNEQFF.

J is TRBJ2-2 and V is TRBV12-3 or TRBV12-4; tentative D call: TRBD2 (6 bases). The CDR3 has 13 residues. The germline V and J ends were trimmed by 9 bases and 4 bases, with 12 bases remaining between them. The CDR3 spells CASTRESTGELFF. The CDR3 region has the DNA TGTGCCAGTACCCGGGAGAGCACCGGGGAGCTGTTTTTT.

As regards this clone: Germline and junction disagree at one end, which may indicate a read error. This rearrangement joins TRBV29-1 to TRBJ2-3; D may be TRBD2 (6 bases). The CDR3 is made up of 13 amino acids. The germline CDR1 and CDR2 sequences are SQVTM and ANQGSEA. The CDR3 DNA is TGCAGCGTCGAAGGCGGGGACACAGATACGCAGTATTTT. It is translated as CSVEGGDTDTQYF.